This is a list of T cell receptor beta chains from one sample in a study of breast tumors, draining lymph nodes, adjacent tissues. MiXCR was run by TCRdb on the multiplex PCR reads, yielding one entry per CDR3 protein. The data contain fewer than 15,000 distinct CDR3 sequences, about three fifths of them singletons. Material: tumor-adjacent breast tissue. These receptors were taken from a female donor with breast cancer. Some clones in this sample may be carry-over from other donors' samples. Each CDR3 is given with its conserved first and last residue. Each record gives: D gene, CDR3 length, V gene, clone size, J gene, CDR3 DNA, CDR3 protein. D genes are given only for firm matches. Clone size appears in some rows only: once, few, many, or a class for an expanded clone.

-	12	TRBV6-1	-	TRBJ2-7	TGTGCCAGCAGTGGCGGACAGTACGAGCAGTACTTC	CASSGGQYEQYF
-	13	TRBV24-1	-	TRBJ2-1	TGTGCCACCAGTGACTCTGACGAGAATGAGCAGTTCTTC	CATSDSDENEQFF
-	12	TRBV20-1	-	TRBJ1-2	TGCAGTGCTAGACAATCTAACTATGGCTACACCTTC	CSARQSNYGYTF
-	10	TRBV20-1	few	TRBJ2-1	TGCAGTGCTTATTACAATGAGCAGTTCTTC	CSAYYNEQFF
TRBD1	14	TRBV20-1	-	TRBJ2-1	TGCAGTGCTCTCGGGACAGCTAAGTACAATGAGCAGTTCTTC	CSALGTAKYNEQFF
TRBD2	17	TRBV3-1	medium-sized	TRBJ2-5	TGTGCCAGCAGCCCGCCTAGCGGGGGGTTTAAAAGAGGGACCCAGTACTTC	CASSPPSGGFKRGTQYF
-	14	TRBV5-1	-	TRBJ1-4	TGCGCCAGCAGCTTGGGACAGATAAATGAAAAACTGTTTTTT	CASSLGQINEKLFF
-	14	TRBV25-1	once	TRBJ1-2	TGTGCCAGCTCGCCATTGGGGTCTAACTATGGCTACACCTTC	CASSPLGSNYGYTF
-	12	TRBV7-2	once	TRBJ1-6	TGTGCCAGCAGCTTAGCCAATTCACCCCTCCACTTT	CASSLANSPLHF
-	12	TRBV14	-	TRBJ2-7	TGTGCCAGCAGCCAAGAGGCCTACGTGCAGTACTTC	CASSQEAYVQYF
-	15	TRBV14	-	TRBJ1-6	TGTGCCAGCAGCTTAGAGACAGGATATAATTCACCCCTCCACTTT	CASSLETGYNSPLHF
TRBD2	16	TRBV11-3	once	TRBJ2-7	TGTGCCAGCAGCTCCGGGACTAGCGGGAGGGCTGTGCAGCAGTACTTC	CASSSGTSGRAVQQYF
-	11	TRBV20-1	-	TRBJ1-2	TGCAGTGCTAGGACCGACTATGGCTACACCTTC	CSARTDYGYTF
-	13	TRBV28	many	TRBJ2-7	TGTGCCAGCGCCAGGGTGCGTCCCTACGAGCAGTACTTC	CASARVRPYEQYF
-	13	TRBV19	-	TRBJ2-5	TGTGCCAGTAGTATCTCCGGTCCGGAGACCCAGTACTTC	CASSISGPETQYF
TRBD1	15	TRBV10-3	-	TRBJ1-2	TGTGCCATCAGAGCAGGGGACAGGGGGATCTATGGCTACACCTTC	CAIRAGDRGIYGYTF
-	13	TRBV14	-	TRBJ2-7	TGTGCCAGCAGCCCAAGGAGATTATACGAGCTGTACTTC	CASSPRRLYELYF
-	14	TRBV4-3	many	TRBJ2-5	TGCGCCAGCAGCCACCACCAGGGTGAAGAGACCCAGTACTTC	CASSHHQGEETQYF
-	17	TRBV4-1	medium-sized	TRBJ2-7	TGCGCCAGCAGCCAAGAAGGAACGAGGGGAGGCTTTTACGAGCAGTACTTC	CASSQEGTRGGFYEQYF
TRBD1	18	TRBV7-2	-	TRBJ1-3	TGTGCCAGCAGCTTATTGGGGACAGGAAGCTTCTCTGGAAACACCATATATTTT	CASSLLGTGSFSGNTIYF
TRBD1	15	TRBV11-3	-	TRBJ1-2	TGTGCCAGCAGCAAGGGACAGGGGGCTGTCTATGGCTACACCTTC	CASSKGQGAVYGYTF
-	11	TRBV9	once	TRBJ2-7	TGTGCCAGCAGCCCTCCAGCCGAGCAGTACTTC	CASSPPAEQYF
-	16	TRBV20-1	-	TRBJ1-4	TGCAGTGCTAGAGGGTCCCGGGACTCAACTAATGAAAAACTGTTTTTT	CSARGSRDSTNEKLFF
TRBD1	16	TRBV19	-	TRBJ2-2	TGTGCCAGTAGAAAGGCCGGGACAGGGGACACCGGGGAGCTGTTTTTT	CASRKAGTGDTGELFF
-	15	TRBV20-1	many	TRBJ2-2	TGCAGTGCTAGAGTACTCCTAGCTTCAGCCGGGGAGCTGTTTTTT	CSARVLLASAGELFF
TRBD1	15	TRBV24-1	-	TRBJ2-3	TGTGCCACCAGCGAAGATCGGACAGGGTCAGATACGCAGTATTTT	CATSEDRTGSDTQYF
-	15	TRBV14	-	TRBJ2-7	TGTGCCAGCAGCCAAAAGGGGACCTCTGCCCACGAGCAGTACTTC	CASSQKGTSAHEQYF
-	11	TRBV20-1	-	TRBJ1-4	TGCAGTGCTAGACATTCTGAAAAACTGTTTTTT	CSARHSEKLFF
TRBD1	12	TRBV28	once	TRBJ1-6	TGTGCCAGCAGGACAGGGGCTTCACCCCTCCACTTT	CASRTGASPLHF
TRBD2	13	TRBV10-3	-	TRBJ2-1	TGTGCCATCAGTGAAGAACTAGCGGATGGCGTGTTCTTC	CAISEELADGVFF
-	14	TRBV11-1	-	TRBJ2-7	TGTGCCAGCCAGCCCATGGAGGGGTCCTACGAGCAGTACTTC	CASQPMEGSYEQYF
TRBD1	16	TRBV10-3	-	TRBJ1-5	TGTGCCATCAGTGAGTCGGCAGGGGGCGAAAATCAGCCCCAGCATTTT	CAISESAGGENQPQHF
-	15	TRBV28	few	TRBJ1-1	TGTGCCAGCATCCGGGACGGAACCCGAGGAACTGAAGCTTTCTTT	CASIRDGTRGTEAFF
-	12	TRBV6-2/TRBV6-3	-	TRBJ1-6	TGTGCCAGCAGTTACTCGAACGAGGCCCTCCACTTT	CASSYSNEALHF
TRBD2	15	TRBV7-9	-	TRBJ2-3	TGTGCCAGCAGCTCGGGACTAGCGGTCACAGATACGCAGTATTTT	CASSSGLAVTDTQYF
TRBD1	14	TRBV20-1	-	TRBJ1-6	TGCAGTGCTAGTGGGACAGGGGTTGGGTCACCCCTCCACTTT	CSASGTGVGSPLHF
-	15	TRBV25-1	-	TRBJ2-2	TGTGCCAGCAGGGGACCGGGGGCGAACACCGGGGAGCTGTTTTTT	CASRGPGANTGELFF
-	17	TRBV24-1	-	TRBJ1-6	TGTGCCACCAGTGATTTTTTGGGACGGATCTATAATTCACCCCTCCACTTT	CATSDFLGRIYNSPLHF
-	17	TRBV24-1	-	TRBJ2-2	TGTGCCACCAAGGCTACCGAGGGACGGTCGAACACCGGGGAGCTGTTTTTT	CATKATEGRSNTGELFF
-	12	TRBV20-1	-	TRBJ2-3	TGCAGTGCTACCCAACTCGGGGATACGCAGTATTTT	CSATQLGDTQYF
-	14	TRBV10-3	-	TRBJ1-5	TGTGCCATCAGTGAGTCGGGTGGGGGGCAGCCCCAGCATTTT	CAISESGGGQPQHF
-	14	TRBV27	-	TRBJ2-3	TGTGCCAGCAGTCACTGGGGTAGAGGAGATACGCAGTATTTT	CASSHWGRGDTQYF
-	15	TRBV5-1	once	TRBJ2-1	TGCGCCAGCAGCTTGGCGGGGACCTTGGCCCACGAGCAGTTCTTC	CASSLAGTLAHEQFF
-	16	TRBV2	-	TRBJ1-5	TGTGCCAGCAGCTTTGGACGCCAGGGTTCTATTCAGCCCCAGCATTTT	CASSFGRQGSIQPQHF
-	13	TRBV24-1	-	TRBJ1-2	TGTGCCACCAGTGCAGGAGGCTCAAATGGCTACACCTTC	CATSAGGSNGYTF
TRBD1	14	TRBV2	-	TRBJ1-4	TGTGCCAGCAGTGACGGGACAGGAAATGAAAAACTGTTTTTT	CASSDGTGNEKLFF
-	17	TRBV4-1	-	TRBJ2-1	TGCGCCAGCAGCCAACAACAGGGTGTAAGCTCCTACAATGAGCAGTTCTTC	CASSQQQGVSSYNEQFF
-	15	TRBV6-5	few	TRBJ1-1	TGTGCCAGCAGTACCGGGGGGGCGGGGGGCACTGAAGCTTTCTTT	CASSTGGAGGTEAFF
-	12	TRBV2	medium-sized	TRBJ1-2	TGTGCCAGCACCCTAGGCGTCTATGGCTACACCTTC	CASTLGVYGYTF
-	17	TRBV6-1	few	TRBJ2-3	TGTGCCAGCAGTGAACTAGTCGTGTGGGGAAGCACAGATACGCAGTATTTT	CASSELVVWGSTDTQYF
-	19	TRBV7-8	-	TRBJ2-7	TGTGCCAGCAGCATATATCCCTGCAGCGTGTCCGCGACTTCCCTCGAGCAGTACTTC	CASSIYPCSVSATSLEQYF
-	12	TRBV5-1	-	TRBJ2-7	TGCGCCAGCAGATTAGAACCCTACGAGCAGTACTTC	CASRLEPYEQYF